What follows are 19 T cell receptor beta chains derived from one specimen sequenced in a study of T cell repertoires in cytomegalovirus infection. TCRdb analysed the reads with MiXCR anew, one entry per CDR3 protein. The sample holds approximately 750,000 distinct CDR3 sequences; 35% are singletons and the top ten take more than 2.5%. Sequencing was done on a sample of PBMCs. Receptors were obtained from a human donor in good health (CMV status not recorded). Some clones in this sample may be carry-over from other donors' samples.

This clonotype came up a few times. This chain joins TRBV28 and TRBJ1-5; TRBD1 matches at 8 bases. J gave up 4 bases and V 1 base, and 9 bases lay outside the gene matches. The CDR3 has 17 residues. The germline CDR1 and CDR2 sequences are MDHEN and SYDVKM. CDR3 nucleotide sequence: TGTGCCAGCAGTTTATCTATCAGGGGGCGACGGAATCAGCCCCAGCATTTT. Residues: CASSLSIRGRRNQPQHF.

This clonotype was seen a few times. This chain joins TRBV6-2 or TRBV6-3 and TRBJ1-5; TRBD1 matches at 7 bases. From germline, CDR1 is MNHEY and CDR2 SVGEGT. Trimming cost V 6 bases and J 4 bases; bases outside gene matches: 9. CDR3 length: 15 amino acids. CDR3 coding DNA: TGTGCCAGCAGGTCCGGGACAGTTGTTAATCAGCCCCAGCATTTT. Amino acid sequence: CASRSGTVVNQPQHF.

There are a few counts of this clonotype. V usage is TRBV5-1 and J usage is TRBJ1-6; the D gene is possibly TRBD1 (6 bases). The CDR3 extends over 16 amino acids. The V gene lost 0 bases and the J gene lost 5 bases, with 12 bases spanning the gap. The germline CDR1 and CDR2 sequences are SGHRS and YFSETQ. CDR3 coding DNA: TGCGCCAGCAGCTTGGTCAGGGGAGGGGATAATTCACCCCTCCACTTT. Its protein product is CASSLVRGGDNSPLHF.

The CDR3 is CASSPRGLLENTEAFF. As DNA, the CDR3 is TGTGCCAGCAGCCCCCGTGGGTTACTAGAGAACACTGAAGCTTTCTTT. The chain recombines TRBV28 with TRBJ1-1; no clear D. This CDR3 is 16 amino acids long. Germline values: CDR1 MDHEN, CDR2 SYDVKM. The V gene lost 6 bases and the J gene lost 1 base, with 18 bases spanning the gap.

This chain connects TRBV19 to TRBJ1-1; the match to TRBD1 covers 7 bases. V lost 5 bases to trimming and J lost 0 bases; unmatched junction nucleotides: 9. From germline, CDR1 is LNHDA and CDR2 SQIVND (reference sequence). CDR3 length: 16 residues. The CDR3 region is CASSLGTAEMNTEAFF. CDR3 coding DNA: TGTGCCAGTAGTCTCGGGACAGCCGAAATGAACACTGAAGCTTTCTTT. Drawing the rest from reference TRBV19 and TRBJ1-1, the complete variable domain is DGGITQSPKYLFRKEGQNVTLSCEQNLNHDAMYWYRQDPGQGLRLIYYSQIVNDFQKGDIAEGYSVSREKKESFPLTVTSAQKNPTAFYLCASSLGTAEMNTEAFFGQGTRLTVV.

This sequence joins TRBV7-6 and TRBJ2-1; the D gene is possibly TRBD2 (5 bases). The germline V gene encodes CDR1 SGHVS and CDR2 FNYEAQ. The germline V and J ends were trimmed by 8 bases and 4 bases, with 9 bases remaining between them. The CDR3 length is 12 residues. CDR3 region: CASGTRYNEQFF. The CDR3 DNA is TGTGCCAGCGGAACTAGGTACAATGAGCAGTTCTTC.

The chain is built from TRBV20-1 and TRBJ1-4; possible D gene TRBD1, 5 bases. The CDR3 is 12 residues long. Germline CDR1 and CDR2: DFQATT and SNEGSKA (reference sequence). Trimming removed 8 bases from V and 5 bases from J, with 12 bases in between. The CDR3 region is CSSRGRNEKLFF. The CDR3 DNA is TGCAGTTCAAGGGGCAGGAATGAAAAACTGTTTTTT.

This clonotype was seen only a few times. This chain uses TRBV27 with TRBJ1-4, with D hard to call. This CDR3 spans 14 amino acids. V shed 4 bases and J shed 5 bases, with 11 bases lying between them. Germline V gene lookup returns CDR1 MNHEY and CDR2 SMNVEV (reference sequence). The CDR3 DNA sequence: TGTGCCAGCAGTTCGGGCGGACGAAATGAAAAACTGTTTTTT. It encodes CASSSGGRNEKLFF.

This clonotype has a handful of counts. The chain uses TRBV12-3 or TRBV12-4 and TRBJ2-3; D is possibly TRBD1 (7 bases). Trimming cost V 7 bases and J 4 bases, with 15 bases left between them. This CDR3 contains 14 residues. The CDR3 spells CASTPGGSADTQYF. The CDR3 region has the DNA TGTGCCAGCACCCCAGGGGGGAGCGCAGATACGCAGTATTTT.

This clonotype was recorded a few times. The CDR3 spells CASSYTSGGITDTQYF. CDR3 nucleotides: TGTGCCAGCAGTTATACTAGCGGGGGAATCACAGATACGCAGTATTTT. This sequence joins TRBV28 and TRBJ2-3; 11 bases line up with TRBD2. Germline values: CDR1 MDHEN, CDR2 SYDVKM. CDR3 length: 16 amino acids. Trimming removed 4 bases from V and 2 bases from J; junction bases left unmatched: 5.

The chain is built from TRBV28 and TRBJ2-1; 10 nucleotides line up with TRBD1. Germline loops: CDR1 MDHEN, CDR2 SYDVKM. The V and J ends lost 3 bases and 11 bases, in that order; junction bases with no gene match: 7. This CDR3 region has 14 residues. DNA of the CDR3: TGTGCCAGCAGTTTCAGGGACAGGGGTCCGAAGCAGTTCTTC. It yields the protein CASSFRDRGPKQFF.

This clonotype was recorded a few times. The rearrangement joins TRBV11-3 to TRBJ1-1; D is perhaps TRBD1 (5 bases). Germline V gene sequence: CDR1 SGHNT, CDR2 YENEEA. This CDR3 region has 14 residues. Trimming removed 1 base at V and 3 bases at J, with 9 bases between. The CDR3 coding sequence is TGTGCCAGCAGCTTAGGCGGGACGGACACTGAAGCTTTCTTT. The encoded protein is CASSLGGTDTEAFF.

The CDR3 sequence: CASSGGGAPTDTQYF. The CDR3 DNA sequence: TGTGCCAGCAGTGGCGGGGGGGCCCCCACAGATACGCAGTATTTT. The genes are TRBV28 and TRBJ2-3, with TRBD2 matching over 9 bases. Germline CDR1 MDHEN, CDR2 SYDVKM. The ends lost 5 bases at V and 2 bases at J; junction bases unmatched: 5. The CDR3 runs 15 residues.

CDR3 loop: CASSPGGSFTYEQYF. The CDR3 nucleotides read TGTGCCAGCAGCCCAGGGGGCAGCTTCACATACGAGCAGTACTTC. The chain carries TRBV7-9 and TRBJ2-7, with 8 bases identical to TRBD1. The CDR3 is 15 amino acids. CDR1 and CDR2 from the germline V gene are SEHNR and FQNEAQ (reference sequence). J lost 4 bases, V lost 5 bases, and 10 bases had no gene match.

This clonotype has only a few counts. The rearrangement uses TRBV28 and TRBJ1-1; tentatively, D is TRBD1 (6 bases). V was pared by 6 bases and J by 6 bases, with 14 bases between. CDR3 length equals 13 residues. Germline values: CDR1 MDHEN, CDR2 SYDVKM. The CDR3 nucleotides read TGTGCCAGCAGGTCCGGGACATCCTCTGAAGCTTTCTTT. Protein sequence: CASRSGTSSEAFF.

In its sample, this clonotype was seen a few times. The J gene is TRBJ1-6, the V gene TRBV5-1, with D uncertain. CDR3 length equals 15 residues. CDR1 is SGHRS and CDR2 is YFSETQ in the germline V gene. Trimming removed 4 bases from V and 4 bases from J, with 12 bases in between. CDR3 sequence (DNA): TGCGCCAGCAGCCGGACGCCAGGTTATAATTCACCCCTCCACTTT. Protein product: CASSRTPGYNSPLHF. Looking up the rest from reference TRBV5-1 and TRBJ1-6 gives the full variable domain: KAGVTQTPRYLIKTRGQQVTLSCSPISGHRSVSWYQQTPGQGLQFLFEYFSETQRNKGNFPGRFSGRQFSNSRSEMNVSTLELGDSALYLCASSRTPGYNSPLHFGNGTRLTVT.

This clonotype came up a few times. The chain couples TRBV23-1 to TRBJ2-1; TRBD2 agrees at 10 bases. TRBV23-1 is given ORF status, its function remaining uncertain. The CDR3 runs to 21 residues. Trimming removed 0 bases from V and 1 base from J; junction bases left unmatched: 15. CDR3 in DNA: TGCGCCAGCAGTCAATCCCCCTGCCTAGCGGGAGTGTTGTCGTCCTACAATGAGCAGTTCTTC. The encoded protein is CASSQSPCLAGVLSSYNEQFF.

This clonotype appeared once. Here the CDR3 omits its conserved ending phenylalanine or tryptophan, so a read error is the likely source. The genes are TRBV7-6 and TRBJ2-6; D may be TRBD1 (5 bases). CDR1 SGHVS and CDR2 FNYEAQ come from the germline V gene. The CDR3 has 16 amino acids. Trimming shortened V by 5 bases and J by 10 bases, and 21 bases separated the two germline ends. CDR3 in amino acids: CASSPILVPDSNVLTC. The CDR3 coding sequence is TGTGCCAGCAGCCCTATCCTCGTACCTGACAGTAACGTCCTGACTTGC.

The chain joins TRBV12-3 or TRBV12-4 to TRBJ2-5, with 10 bases identical to TRBD1. The CDR3 is 17 residues long. Trimming took 4 bases from V and 4 from J; bases not matched to a gene: 12. In DNA, the CDR3 is TGTGCCAGCAGTTCCATACTCGAAGACAGGGGGCGAGAGACCCAGTACTTC. It specifies CASSSILEDRGRETQYF.